The present TCR beta chain was sequenced within a study of cytomegalovirus exposure and HLA in healthy donors. At the level of the study: Caucasian-associated ancestry cluster membership applied to less than 85% of around 400 genotyped donors.

In the PCR, 60 Vbeta and 13 Jbeta primers were used. Sequencing used immunoSEQ multiplex PCR; TCRdb keeps in-frame clones, though not all of them. The table lists 150,000 to 200,000 clones, around 75% of them singletons. Per the germline V gene, CDR1 is MDHEN and CDR2 is SYDVKM. V lost 6 bases and J lost 1; bases outside the gene matches: 13. CDR3 length: 19 residues. Sequenced: PBMCs. The V call is TRBV28, the J call TRBJ2-5; TRBD2 aligns across 14 bases. The sequence was obtained from a man between 18 and 29 years old in good health and CMV-seropositive. In DNA form, the CDR3 reads TGTGCCAGCAGCCCGGGACTAGCGGGAGCTTTTTTACTCCAAGAGACCCAGTACTTC. Translation: CASSPGLAGAFLLQETQYF.